What follows are 28 T cell receptor beta chains derived from one specimen sequenced in a study of cytomegalovirus exposure and HLA in healthy donors. 13 Jbeta primers and 60 Vbeta primers were used for the PCR. Sequenced by immunoSEQ multiplex PCR; TCRdb stores in-frame clones only, minus some. The sample holds more than 100,000 clones, 75% to 85% seen once. Sequencing input: PBMCs. The source is a female donor in good health and CMV-seropositive.

With regard to this clone: Within the sample, other DNA sequences also encode this same CDR3. The chain is built from TRBV30 and TRBJ2-4; 7 bases fit TRBD2. CDR1 GTSNPN and CDR2 SVGIG come from the germline V gene (reference sequence). This CDR3 spans 15 amino acids. The ends lost 0 bases at V and 1 base at J; junction bases unmatched: 3. CDR3: CAWSVGGEAKNIQYF. As DNA, the CDR3 is TGTGCCTGGAGTGTGGGGGGGGAGGCCAAAAACATTCAGTACTTC.

This rearrangement joins TRBV6-6 to TRBJ1-1, with 7 bases lining up with TRBD1. There are 14 residues in the CDR3. V was pared by 5 bases and J by 2 bases, with 5 bases of the junction left unmatched. Germline V lookup: CDR1 MNHNY, CDR2 SVGAGI (reference sequence). The chain's CDR3 is CASSPTGYNTEAFF. For the CDR3, the DNA is TGTGCCAGCAGTCCGACAGGGTATAACACTGAAGCTTTCTTT.

V is TRBV10-3 and J is TRBJ1-2, with no clear D. Looked up from germline, CDR1 is ENHRY and CDR2 is SYGVKD. CDR3 length: 14 amino acids. The germline V and J ends were trimmed by 6 bases and 9 bases, with 20 bases remaining between them. CDR3: CAIRPPAGGSSYTF. The CDR3 region has the DNA TGTGCCATCAGGCCCCCGGCAGGTGGGTCGAGCTACACCTTC.

This clone was picked up one time. This sequence joins TRBV4-1 and TRBJ2-5; 13 nucleotides match TRBD2. The CDR3 is 17 residues long. Germline CDR1 and CDR2: MGHRA and YSYEKL. V lost 2 bases, J lost 5 bases, and 8 bases stayed unmatched. DNA for the CDR3: TGCGCCAGCAGCCAACCCACTAGCGGGAGGGCCGTTGAGACCCAGTACTTC. Translation gives CASSQPTSGRAVETQYF.

The count of this clone is one. The V gene is TRBV5-1, the J gene TRBJ2-3; 13 bases line up with TRBD2. Trimming cost V 7 bases and J 2 bases; bases outside gene matches: 7. The CDR3 loop spans 16 amino acids. From germline, CDR1 is SGHRS and CDR2 YFSETQ. CDR3 residues: CASRTGTSGATDTQYF. The DNA for the CDR3 is TGCGCCAGCCGAACCGGGACTAGCGGGGCCACAGATACGCAGTATTTT.

The chain combines TRBV19 with TRBJ1-2; D not certain. The germline V gene encodes CDR1 LNHDA and CDR2 SQIVND (reference sequence). The CDR3 has 12 residues. Trimming removed 5 bases from V and 5 bases from J, with 9 bases in between. CDR3 sequence: CASSGQFYGYTF. DNA for the CDR3: TGTGCCAGTAGTGGGCAGTTTTATGGCTACACCTTC.

J is TRBJ1-2 and V is TRBV5-6; D remains unclear. Deletions cut 2 bases from V and 5 bases from J, with 16 bases between. Germline V CDR1 and CDR2: SGHDT, YYEEEE. The length of the CDR3 is 15 residues. DNA of the CDR3: TGTGCCAGCAGCTTAACCTTGAACAGAATGTATGGCTACACCTTC. Its translation is CASSLTLNRMYGYTF.

The J gene is TRBJ1-4, the V gene TRBV4-1; D is perhaps TRBD1 (5 bases). The CDR3 covers 17 residues. The V end was cut by 4 bases, the J end by 0 bases, with 15 bases between. In germline, CDR1 is MGHRA, CDR2 YSYEKL. CDR3 residues: CASSRTYGGATNEKLFF. The CDR3 bases are TGCGCCAGCAGCCGAACCTACGGGGGGGCAACTAATGAAAAACTGTTTTTT.

This clone was detected a few times. This rearrangement joins TRBV9 to TRBJ2-7; weak D call: TRBD1 (6 bases). Germline-derived CDR1 and CDR2 are SGDLS and YYNGEE. The CDR3 consists of 13 residues. V lost 3 bases and J 3 bases, leaving 10 bases between the germline ends. The CDR3 DNA reads TGTGCCAGCAGCGCTGAGGACAGCTACGAGCAGTACTTC. It encodes CASSAEDSYEQYF. The variable domain in full, completed from reference TRBV9 and TRBJ2-7, reads DSGVTQTPKHLITATGQRVTLRCSPRSGDLSVYWYQQSLDQGLQFLIQYYNGEERAKGNILERFSAQQFPDLHSELNLSSLELGDSALYFCASSAEDSYEQYFGPGTRLTVT.

J is TRBJ1-3 and V is TRBV7-9, with D maybe TRBD1 (5 bases). Trimming removed 1 base at V and 1 base at J, with 8 bases between. CDR3 size: 15 residues. Looked up from germline, CDR1 is SEHNR and CDR2 is FQNEAQ (reference sequence). The CDR3 loop is CASSLGGASGNTIYF. The CDR3 nucleotides read TGTGCCAGCAGCTTAGGGGGCGCTTCTGGAAACACCATATATTTT.

The chain has TRBV5-1 and TRBJ1-3; D call uncertain. The CDR3 is 15 amino acids. In germline, CDR1 is SGHRS, CDR2 YFSETQ. Deletions cut 2 bases from V and 9 bases from J, with 18 bases between. This CDR3 is CASSFVPLGDGTIYF. CDR3 DNA sequence: TGCGCCAGCAGCTTTGTCCCGCTGGGAGATGGCACCATATATTTT.

The V gene is TRBV18, the J gene TRBJ2-7; weak D call: TRBD2 (5 bases). The ends were cut back, 1 base at V and 3 bases at J, with 22 bases in the middle. CDR1 is KGHSH and CDR2 is LQKENI in the germline V gene. CDR3 size: 18 residues. The CDR3 DNA follows: TGTGCCAGCTCACCACAGGTGGGGAGCGCCGTCACTTTCTACGAGCAGTACTTC. Amino acid sequence: CASSPQVGSAVTFYEQYF.

The chain links TRBV12-5 to TRBJ1-2; 10 bases match TRBD1. J gave up 8 bases and V 1 base, and 4 bases lay outside the gene matches. Per germline, CDR1 LGHNT and CDR2 FRNRAP. CDR3 size: 14 residues. CDR3 coding DNA: TGTGCTAGTGGTTTGGGACAGGGGGCTGAGGGCTACACCTTC. Translated: CASGLGQGAEGYTF. Filled out from reference TRBV12-5 and TRBJ1-2, the complete variable domain reads DARVTQTPRHKVTEMGQEVTMRCQPILGHNTVFWYRQTMMQGLELLAYFRNRAPLDDSGMPKDRFSAEMPDATLATLKIQPSEPRDSAVYFCASGLGQGAEGYTFGSGTRLTVV.

The rearrangement links TRBV4-1 to TRBJ1-6; 7 positions agree with TRBD1. Germline CDR1 reads MGHRA; CDR2 reads YSYEKL. V shed 4 bases and J 7 bases; nucleotides not matched to a gene: 7. The CDR3 sequence is 15 residues long. The CDR3 coding sequence is TGCGCCAGCAGCCTCCGGACAGGATTAAATTCACCCCTCCACTTT. Protein: CASSLRTGLNSPLHF.

The chain recombines TRBV5-1 with TRBJ2-7; TRBD1 matches at 8 bases. J gave up 2 bases and V 4 bases, and 8 bases lay outside the gene matches. Germline V gene data show CDR1 as SGHRS and CDR2 as YFSETQ. There are 15 residues in the CDR3. CDR3 residues: CASSLGQAHAYEQYF. DNA of the CDR3: TGCGCCAGCAGCCTGGGACAGGCTCACGCCTACGAGCAGTACTTC.

As regards this clone: The same CDR3 arises from other DNA sequences in this sample as well. The V gene is TRBV2, the J gene TRBJ1-2; 9 nucleotides line up with TRBD1. CDR3 length: 13 amino acids. CDR1 and CDR2 from the germline V gene are SNHLY and FYNNEI. The trim removed 6 bases at V and 6 bases at J, leaving 5 bases unmatched. The CDR3 is CASSGTGKDGYTF. As DNA, the CDR3 is TGTGCCAGCAGCGGGACAGGGAAGGATGGCTACACCTTC.

The chain has TRBV4-2 and TRBJ2-3; perhaps TRBD1 as D (6 bases). The CDR3 has 14 residues. V lost 3 bases and J lost 5, with 12 bases in between. Germline V CDR1 and CDR2: LGHNA, YNFKEQ. The CDR3 here is CASSHRGGEDTQYF. Written as DNA, the CDR3 is TGTGCCAGCAGCCATCGAGGGGGTGAAGATACGCAGTATTTT.

This chain joins TRBV11-1 and TRBJ1-2, with 9 bases that match TRBD1. There are 16 residues in the CDR3. CDR1 and CDR2 (germline): SGHAT, FQDESV (reference sequence). V lost 1 base and J lost 0; bases outside the gene matches: 3. The CDR3 DNA is TGTGCCAGCAGCTTAGACGGGACAGGGTCTAACTATGGCTACACCTTC. Its protein is CASSLDGTGSNYGYTF.

The chain carries TRBV28 and TRBJ1-2; D is ambiguous. The germline gives CDR1 MDHEN, CDR2 SYDVKM. Trimming removed 5 bases at V and 0 bases at J, with 10 bases between. CDR3 length equals 14 residues. The CDR3 coding sequence is TGTGCCAGCAGTCCGGTGAGCCCTAACTATGGCTACACCTTC. Its protein product is CASSPVSPNYGYTF.

The chain has TRBV12-5 and TRBJ1-5; TRBD1 matches at 10 bases. Germline lookup yields CDR1 LGHNT and CDR2 FRNRAP. The trim removed 5 bases at V and 5 bases at J, leaving 3 bases unmatched. This CDR3 is built from 14 residues. CDR3 loop: CASGQGTGDQPQHF. CDR3 nucleotides: TGTGCTAGTGGTCAAGGGACAGGGGATCAGCCCCAGCATTTT.

This rearrangement joins TRBV2 to TRBJ2-5, with 11 bases fitting TRBD2. Looked up from germline, CDR1 is SNHLY and CDR2 is FYNNEI. The junction had 5 bases not matched to a gene; V was cut back by 3 bases and J by 5 bases. This CDR3 region has 15 residues. The chain's CDR3 is CASSDTSGSIETQYF. CDR3 DNA sequence: TGTGCCAGCAGTGACACTAGCGGGAGTATCGAGACCCAGTACTTC.

The gene calls are TRBV12-5 and TRBJ2-1; possible D gene TRBD1, 6 bases. Looked up from germline, CDR1 is LGHNT and CDR2 is FRNRAP. This CDR3 has 15 residues. Trimming took 6 bases from V and 0 from J, leaving 12 bases between them. Written as DNA, the CDR3 is TGTGCTAGTGGCCCCGACAGGAGCTCCTACAATGAGCAGTTCTTC. It encodes CASGPDRSSYNEQFF.

The chain combines TRBV2 with TRBJ1-1; D is perhaps TRBD1 (5 bases). The CDR3 has 14 amino acids. With 7 bases removed from V and 1 base from J, the gap between germline ends came to 13 bases. Germline CDR1 and CDR2: SNHLY and FYNNEI. The CDR3 protein is CASKVRGTNTEAFF. CDR3 nucleotides: TGTGCCAGCAAAGTCCGGGGGACGAACACTGAAGCTTTCTTT.

V gene TRBV27 combines with J gene TRBJ2-5; 8 nucleotides match TRBD1. J was trimmed by 4 bases and V by 5 bases; bases with no gene match: 6. This CDR3 has 14 amino acids. Germline-derived CDR1 and CDR2 are MNHEY and SMNVEV (reference sequence). CDR3 nucleotide sequence: TGTGCCAGCAGTCAGGGGGCAAAGGCAGAGACCCAGTACTTC. As protein: CASSQGAKAETQYF.

The chain has TRBV18 and TRBJ1-6; a possible D gene is TRBD1 (5 bases). This CDR3 comprises 17 residues. CDR1 KGHSH and CDR2 LQKENI come from the germline V gene. The V and J ends lost 3 bases and 8 bases respectively, with 20 bases between them. This CDR3 reads CASSPLMGGLGDSPLHF. Written as DNA, the CDR3 is TGTGCCAGCTCACCCCTGATGGGGGGTTTGGGGGATTCACCCCTCCACTTT.

J is TRBJ1-1 and V is TRBV10-3; 10 bases map to TRBD1. This CDR3 has 14 residues. The V segment lost 6 bases and the J segment 2 bases; nucleotides outside the gene matches: 3. Looked up from germline, CDR1 is ENHRY and CDR2 is SYGVKD. The CDR3 bases are TGTGCCATCAGGGGGGACAGGGGTAACACTGAAGCTTTCTTT. Its translation is CAIRGDRGNTEAFF.

This chain links TRBV18 with TRBJ1-1; TRBD1 might be the D (5 bases). Germline CDR1 reads KGHSH; CDR2 reads LQKENI. V was cut by 6 bases and J by 10 bases, with 18 bases left in between. This CDR3 has 13 residues. CDR3 sequence: CASSGTDEPAAFF. The CDR3 region has the DNA TGTGCCAGCTCCGGGACTGACGAACCTGCAGCTTTCTTT.

The rearrangement uses TRBV5-3 and TRBJ2-1; 9 bases are shared with TRBD1. TRBV5-3 counts as an open reading frame of uncertain function. There are 15 residues in the CDR3. Trimming removed 4 bases from V and 5 bases from J; junction bases left unmatched: 7. The CDR3 nucleotides are TGTGCCAGAAGCAGGACAGGGGTCACCGACAATGAGCAGTTCTTC. Encoded protein: CARSRTGVTDNEQFF.